Presented here are 12 T cell receptor beta chains from one specimen sequenced in a study of T-cell reconstitution after alpha-beta-depleted transplantation in children listed by TCRdb under 2016. The sample's treatment or condition, from its label and the paper: allogeneic hematopoietic cell transplantation with graft depleted of TCRalphabeta T cells and CD19 B cells. Library creation used PCR. For sequencing, an Illumina HiSeq 2500 was employed. TCR libraries were prepared with molecular barcoding, using unique molecular identifiers to normalize TCRbeta repertoire quantification. TCRdb cleaned the public reads at Q25 with fastp, built clones with MiXCR and kept in-frame beta chains. A single entry per CDR3 protein holds the most common genes and DNA from its merged rows. The sample table lists 550,000 to 800,000 distinct CDR3 sequences, under 15% of them with a count of one. Clones ranked in the top ten supply around 0.8% of the sample.

The source material was PBMCs, sampled before TCRalphabeta/CD19-depleted stem cell transplant. The source of these receptors is a girl aged 2-10 years with congenital amegakaryocytic thrombocytopenia, due to receive a stem cell transplant.

This chain uses TRBV7-3 with TRBJ2-1; D might be TRBD1 or TRBD2, each matching 5 bases. This CDR3 is 15 amino acids long. Germline assignment: CDR1 SGHTA and CDR2 FQGTGA. V was trimmed by 1 base and J by 10 bases, leaving 17 bases between them. CDR3: CASSLSGGPLGEQFF. For the CDR3, the DNA is TGTGCCAGCAGCTTAAGTGGGGGACCCCTGGGGGAGCAGTTCTTC.

The V gene is TRBV12-3 or TRBV12-4, the J gene TRBJ2-2; 8 bases agree with TRBD2. The CDR3 runs to 16 residues. With V trimmed by 3 bases and J by 4 bases, 7 bases remained unmatched. The CDR3 region is CASSFREGHSTGELFF. CDR3 bases: TGTGCCAGCAGTTTCCGGGAGGGCCATAGCACCGGGGAGCTGTTTTTT.

The sample holds many counts of this clonotype. This chain uses TRBV7-6 with TRBJ2-3; tentatively, D is TRBD2 (5 bases). Germline V gene data show CDR1 as SGHVS and CDR2 as FNYEAQ. There are 13 residues in the CDR3. Deletions cut 5 bases from V and 9 bases from J, with 15 bases between. The CDR3 loop is CASSVTRIRTQYF. CDR3 in DNA: TGTGCCAGCAGCGTAACTAGAATTAGAACGCAGTATTTT.

Many counts were recorded for this clonotype. The genes are TRBV20-1 and TRBJ2-7, with 8 bases fitting TRBD2. The J segment lost 3 bases and the V segment lost 1 base, leaving 8 bases of the junction unmatched. The CDR3 has 15 amino acids. Germline CDR1 and CDR2: DFQATT and SNEGSKA (reference sequence). The CDR3 sequence: CSARAPAGDVYEQYF. Written as DNA, the CDR3 is TGCAGTGCTAGAGCTCCAGCGGGAGATGTCTACGAGCAGTACTTC.

The gene calls are TRBV19 and TRBJ1-5; D gene unclear. Trimming stripped 3 bases from V and 0 bases from J, with 12 bases between. The CDR3 extends over 16 amino acids. Germline V gene lookup returns CDR1 LNHDA and CDR2 SQIVND (reference sequence). CDR3 region: CASSIGAPYSNQPQHF. The CDR3 nucleotides are TGTGCCAGTAGTATTGGCGCTCCTTATAGCAATCAGCCCCAGCATTTT.

The rearrangement uses TRBV18 and TRBJ2-7, with D perhaps TRBD2 (5 bases). Germline values: CDR1 KGHSH, CDR2 LQKENI. This CDR3 region has 15 residues. V was clipped by 5 bases and J by 4 bases, with 18 bases between them. For the CDR3, the DNA is TGTGCCAGCTCAGTTGTGGAGACCCCGGGGTACGAGCAGTACTTC. This gives the protein CASSVVETPGYEQYF. Looking up the rest from reference TRBV18 and TRBJ2-7 gives the full variable domain: NAGVMQNPRHLVRRRGQEARLRCSPMKGHSHVYWYRQLPEEGLKFMVYLQKENIIDESGMPKERFSAEFPKEGPSILRIQQVVRGDSAAYFCASSVVETPGYEQYFGPGTRLTVT.

This clonotype appeared many times. This rearrangement joins TRBV12-3 or TRBV12-4 to TRBJ1-2; the D gene is possibly TRBD1 (6 bases). The V end lost 5 bases, the J end lost 14 bases, and 18 bases lay between the germline ends. The CDR3 consists of 12 residues. CDR3 loop: CASSQQRTETTF. CDR3 DNA: TGTGCCAGCAGTCAACAGAGGACAGAAACTACCTTC.

There are a few counts of this clonotype. The chain has TRBV7-6 and TRBJ2-2; D uncertain. The V and J ends lost 1 base and 6 bases respectively, with 9 bases between them. The CDR3 spans 14 residues. CDR1 and CDR2 (germline): SGHVS, FNYEAQ. The CDR3 DNA sequence: TGTGCCAGCAGCTTAGGTTTCAAGGCCGGGGAGCTGTTTTTT. Its translation is CASSLGFKAGELFF.

The sample holds many counts of this clonotype. V and J are TRBV15 and TRBJ2-3, with TRBD2 matching over 8 bases. V shed 3 bases and J 5 bases; nucleotides not matched to a gene: 4. CDR3 length: 14 residues. Looked up from germline, CDR1 is LNHNV and CDR2 is YYDKDF (reference sequence). The CDR3 loop is CATSSGLAGDTQYF. The CDR3 nucleotides read TGTGCCACCAGCAGTGGACTAGCCGGAGATACGCAGTATTTT.

This clonotype was observed at least ten times. V and J are TRBV20-1 and TRBJ2-3; 9 bases align to TRBD1. Losses at the gene ends were 5 bases for V and 4 bases for J; bases not matched to a gene: 16. Per the germline V gene, CDR1 is DFQATT and CDR2 is SNEGSKA (reference sequence). This CDR3 comprises 17 residues. The CDR3: CSAEAPWGTGRADTQYF. DNA for the CDR3: TGCAGTGCTGAAGCCCCGTGGGGGACAGGGAGGGCAGATACGCAGTATTTT.

There are a few counts of this clonotype. V usage is TRBV13 and J usage is TRBJ2-5; maybe TRBD1 (5 bases). V lost 5 bases to trimming and J lost 0 bases, with 10 bases between them. CDR3 size: 14 residues. CDR1 and CDR2 from the germline V gene are PRHDT and FYEKMQ (reference sequence). CDR3 nucleotide sequence: TGTGCCAGCAGCCCCTCAGGGAACCAAGAGACCCAGTACTTC. It translates to CASSPSGNQETQYF.

This clonotype has a count of ten or more. The V gene is TRBV10-3, the J gene TRBJ2-7, with a tentative D call TRBD1 (6 bases). Trimming left V 6 bases short and J 3 bases short, with 9 bases between. CDR1 ENHRY and CDR2 SYGVKD come from the germline V gene. The CDR3 sequence is 12 residues long. As DNA, the CDR3 is TGTGCCATCAGAGAACAGGGCTACGAGCAGTACTTC. It encodes CAIREQGYEQYF.